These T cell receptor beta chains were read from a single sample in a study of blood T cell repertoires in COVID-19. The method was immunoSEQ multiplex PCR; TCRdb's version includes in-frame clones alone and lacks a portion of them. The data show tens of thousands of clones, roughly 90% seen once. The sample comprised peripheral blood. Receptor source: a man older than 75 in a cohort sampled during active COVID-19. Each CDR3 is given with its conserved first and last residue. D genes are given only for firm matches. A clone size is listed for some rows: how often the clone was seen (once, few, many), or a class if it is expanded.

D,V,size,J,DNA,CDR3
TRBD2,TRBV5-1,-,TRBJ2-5,TGCGCCAGCAGCTTGGGGGAGGGACAAGAGACCCAGTACTTC,CASSLGEGQETQYF
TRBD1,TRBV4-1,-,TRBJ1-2,TGCGCCAGCAGCCAAGGGACAGGGGATGATGGCTACACCTTC,CASSQGTGDDGYTF
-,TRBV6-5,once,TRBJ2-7,TGTGCCAGCAGTTGGGAGGAGATAGGTTTGCAGTACTTC,CASSWEEIGLQYF
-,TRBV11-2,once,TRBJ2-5,TGTGCCAGCAGCTTGCAGTCGAGGGTCCAAGAGACCCAGTACTTC,CASSLQSRVQETQYF
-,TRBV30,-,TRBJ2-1,TGTGCCTGGAGCGGAACCGAGTATGGGGCCTTCTACAATGAGCAGTTCTTC,CAWSGTEYGAFYNEQFF
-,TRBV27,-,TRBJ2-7,TGTGCCAGCAGTTTATCGGGCAGGGATGTCTACGAGCAGTACTTC,CASSLSGRDVYEQYF
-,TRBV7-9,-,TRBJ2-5,TGTGCCAGCAGCCTAGCACCTTCACAGGGTACGGAGACCCAGTACTTC,CASSLAPSQGTETQYF
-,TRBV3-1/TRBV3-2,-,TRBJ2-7,TGTGCCAGCAGCCAAGATTCAGGGGTCAACTCCTACGAGCAGTACTTC,CASSQDSGVNSYEQYF
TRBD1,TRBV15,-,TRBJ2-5,TGTGCCACCAGCCGGGACAGAGGAGAGACCCAGTACTTC,CATSRDRGETQYF
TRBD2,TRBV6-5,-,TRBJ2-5,TGTGCCAGCAGTCCCCCTTTAGCGGGAGCGGAGACCCAGTACTTC,CASSPPLAGAETQYF
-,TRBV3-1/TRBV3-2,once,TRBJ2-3,TGTGCCAGCACTGGGGGGGCTACAGATACGCAGTATTTT,CASTGGATDTQYF
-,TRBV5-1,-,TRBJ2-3,TGCGCCAGCAGCTTGGAGCTAGCAGGGGGCACAGATACGCAGTATTTT,CASSLELAGGTDTQYF
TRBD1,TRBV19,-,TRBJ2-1,TGTGCCAGTAACCCCGGGACAGGGCTTTACAATGAGCAGTTCTTC,CASNPGTGLYNEQFF
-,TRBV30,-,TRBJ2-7,TGTGCCTGGAAAGAGAGCTCCTACGAGCAGTACTTC,CAWKESSYEQYF
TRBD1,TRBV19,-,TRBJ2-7,TGTGCCAGTAGTACACCGGGACAGGGGATCTACGAGCAGTACTTC,CASSTPGQGIYEQYF
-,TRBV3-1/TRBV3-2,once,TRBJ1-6,TGTGCCAGCAGCTCGACCGGGGATGGTTCACCCCTCCACTTT,CASSSTGDGSPLHF
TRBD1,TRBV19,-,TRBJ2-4,TGTGCCAGTAGTATAGTGGGACAGACAAACATTCAGTACTTC,CASSIVGQTNIQYF
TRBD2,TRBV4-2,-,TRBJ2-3,TGTGCCAGCAGCCAAGATTTCGGCGGGGGGGCTACAGATACGCAGTATTTT,CASSQDFGGGATDTQYF
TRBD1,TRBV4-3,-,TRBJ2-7,TGCGCCAGCAGCCAAGCCGACAGGGGTTACGAGCAGTACTTC,CASSQADRGYEQYF
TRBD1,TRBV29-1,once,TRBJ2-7,TGCAGCGTTGAAATTGGGACAGGTTACGAGCAGTACTTC,CSVEIGTGYEQYF
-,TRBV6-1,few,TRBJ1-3,TGTGCCAGCAGTGAAGCGATTTCAGGCTCTGGAAACACCATATATTTT,CASSEAISGSGNTIYF
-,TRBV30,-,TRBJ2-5,TGTGCCTGGACGGTCAGGGGATCAGAGACCCAGTACTTC,CAWTVRGSETQYF
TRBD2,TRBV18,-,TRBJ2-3,TGTGCCAGCTCCCCCACGGTCCTAGCGGGGGGTCGCACAGATACGCAGTATTTT,CASSPTVLAGGRTDTQYF
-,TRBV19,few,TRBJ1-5,TGTGCCAGTAGCCCCTGGCAGGGGAATCAGCCCCAGCATTTT,CASSPWQGNQPQHF
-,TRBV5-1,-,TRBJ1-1,TGCGCCAGCAGCTTCGATCCAGGGGTTGTGAACACTGAAGCTTTCTTT,CASSFDPGVVNTEAFF
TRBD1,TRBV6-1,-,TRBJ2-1,TGTGCCAGCAGTGACAGGGGGAACTCCTACAATGAGCAGTTCTTC,CASSDRGNSYNEQFF
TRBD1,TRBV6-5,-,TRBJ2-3,TGTGCCAGCAGCTACAGGGGCGGCACCAGCACAGATACGCAGTATTTT,CASSYRGGTSTDTQYF
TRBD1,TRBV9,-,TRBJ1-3,TGTGCCAGCAGCGTAGTGGACAGGAGTCTCTCTGGAAACACCATATATTTT,CASSVVDRSLSGNTIYF
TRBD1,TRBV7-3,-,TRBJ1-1,TGTGCCAGCAGCAGGGACAGGAACACTGAAGCTTTCTTT,CASSRDRNTEAFF
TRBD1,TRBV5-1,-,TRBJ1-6,TGCGCCAGCGGGGACGGGACAGGGGGTCAGTATTCACCCCTCCACTTT,CASGDGTGGQYSPLHF